This T cell receptor (beta chain) was sequenced during a study of a mutant IDH1 vaccine in newly diagnosed glioma. Study at large: Of the patients given treatment, around 62% were male and around 40% were female, and a mean age of around 41 years was recorded. Those enrolled had earlier been treated with radiotherapy, temozolomide, or both, mostly both. Findings of the study overall: Pseudoprogression looked unconnected to shifts in top peripheral T cell clonotypes.

Method: immunoSEQ multiplex PCR; TCRdb's copy keeps in-frame clones and lacks some. This table has fewer than 50,000 clones, around four fifths appearing once. The time point here: baseline, week 1 (first vaccination visit). Treatment: pre-vaccination baseline after standard-of-care therapy. The donors' diagnosis was new WHO grade 3 or 4 astrocytoma that was IDH1-mutant and ATRX-lost. For this clone: Antigen: not known.

Specimen: PBMCs, collected from a glioma patient treated with radiotherapy, temozolomide or both. This TCR was sampled from a man in his forties with glioma. Some clones in this sample may be carry-over from other donors' samples.

CDR3 residues: CASSQQTGGNSPLHF. CDR3 DNA sequence: TGTGCCAGCAGCCAGCAGACAGGGGGCAATTCACCCCTCCACTTT. The chain joins TRBV7-2 to TRBJ1-6, with 10 bases matching TRBD1. CDR1 and CDR2 (germline): SGHTA, FQGNSA. The V and J ends lost 5 bases and 7 bases, in that order; junction bases with no gene match: 5. There are 15 residues in the CDR3.